Included here is one TCR beta chain sequence, with context. The data originate from a study of blood T cell repertoires in COVID-19. Donors in Cohort 3 counted as recovered after two negative PCRs, clearance, or symptom resolution. V lost 4 bases and J lost 10, with 14 bases in between. Germline V gives CDR1 SGHRS, CDR2 YFSETQ. This CDR3 contains 12 residues. Produced via immunoSEQ multiplex PCR; TCRdb's table is partial and in-frame only. Of about 250,000 clones listed, 85% to 90% are singletons. The sequence came from a man between 35 and 55 years old who had recovered from COVID-19. The sample consisted of PBMCs or T cells enriched from blood (not recorded which). The chain is built from TRBV5-1 and TRBJ1-2; D may be TRBD1 (5 bases). The DNA for the CDR3 is TGCGCCAGCAGCGCGGAGGGGAGGCACTACACCTTC. This gives the protein CASSAEGRHYTF.